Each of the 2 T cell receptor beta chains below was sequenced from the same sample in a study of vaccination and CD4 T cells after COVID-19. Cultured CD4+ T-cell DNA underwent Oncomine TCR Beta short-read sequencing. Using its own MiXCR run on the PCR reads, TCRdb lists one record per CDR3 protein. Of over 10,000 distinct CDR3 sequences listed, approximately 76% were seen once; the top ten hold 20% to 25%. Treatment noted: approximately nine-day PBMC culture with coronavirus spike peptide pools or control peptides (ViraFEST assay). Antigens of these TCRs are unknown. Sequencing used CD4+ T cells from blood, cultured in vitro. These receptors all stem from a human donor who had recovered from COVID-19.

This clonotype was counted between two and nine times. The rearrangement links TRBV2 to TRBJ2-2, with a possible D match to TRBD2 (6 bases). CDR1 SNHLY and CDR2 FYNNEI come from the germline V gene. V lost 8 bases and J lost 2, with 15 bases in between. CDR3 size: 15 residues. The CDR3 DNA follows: TGTGCCAGCTCATCCTCTAGCGTCAACACCGGGGAGCTGTTTTTT. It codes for CASSSSSVNTGELFF.

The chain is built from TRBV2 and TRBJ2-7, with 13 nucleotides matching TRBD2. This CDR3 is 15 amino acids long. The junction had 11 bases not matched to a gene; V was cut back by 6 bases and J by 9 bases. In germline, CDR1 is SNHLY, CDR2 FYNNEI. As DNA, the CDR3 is TGTGCCAGCAGCGCACTAGCGGGAGGGAAAGGCGGGCAGTACTTC. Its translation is CASSALAGGKGGQYF. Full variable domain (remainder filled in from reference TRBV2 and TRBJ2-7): EPEVTQTPSHQVTQMGQEVILRCVPISNHLYFYWYRQILGQKVEFLVSFYNNEISEKSEIFDDQFSVERPDGSNFTLKIRSTKLEDSAMYFCASSALAGGKGGQYFGPGTRLTVT.